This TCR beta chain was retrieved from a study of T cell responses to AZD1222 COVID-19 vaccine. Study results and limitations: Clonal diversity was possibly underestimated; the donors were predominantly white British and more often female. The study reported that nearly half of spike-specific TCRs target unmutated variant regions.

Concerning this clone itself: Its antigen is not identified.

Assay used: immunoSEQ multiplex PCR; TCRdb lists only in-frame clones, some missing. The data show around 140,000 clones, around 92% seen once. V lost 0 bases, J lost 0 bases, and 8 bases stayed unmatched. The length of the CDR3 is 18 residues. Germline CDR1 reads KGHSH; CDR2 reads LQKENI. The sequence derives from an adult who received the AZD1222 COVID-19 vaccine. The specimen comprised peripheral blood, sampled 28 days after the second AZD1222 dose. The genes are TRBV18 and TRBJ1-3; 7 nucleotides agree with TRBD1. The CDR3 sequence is CASSPPVGQPLSGNTIYF. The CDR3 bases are TGTGCCAGCTCACCACCGGTGGGACAGCCCCTCTCTGGAAACACCATATATTTT.